This TCR beta chain originates from a study of T cell changes during pregnancy in multiple sclerosis. V was clipped by 5 bases and J by 3 bases; unmatched bases: 7. The CDR3 length is 15 residues. Germline V gives CDR1 LNHDA, CDR2 SQIVND (reference sequence). The assay was immunoSEQ multiplex PCR, and TCRdb's table has in-frame clones only and misses some. The sample includes tens of thousands of clones, 75% to 90% of them seen just once. The sequence was collected from a female donor in good health, enrolled as a control in a pregnancy study. The specimen comprised CD4+ T cells from peripheral blood mononuclear cells, sampled in the first trimester of pregnancy. This chain joins TRBV19 and TRBJ2-7, with 10 nucleotides matching TRBD1. The CDR3 DNA is TGTGCCAGTAGTCCTCGGACAGGGGGACACTACGAGCAGTACTTC. This translates into CASSPRTGGHYEQYF.